One TCR beta chain is described in this entry. As yet, its antigen is unknown. Researchers attached unique molecular identifiers to individual cDNA molecules. Via MiXCR, TCRdb re-called the 5' RACE reads, giving one row per CDR3 protein. Of tens of thousands of distinct CDR3 sequences in the sample, about 11% are singletons; the top ten hold just under 3%. This record belongs to a study of early T cells in non-severe SARS-CoV-2 infection. Study observations and caveats: Anti-spike CD8 responses were favored in VDJdb matching, and private and CD4 specificities were missed.

Germline V CDR1 and CDR2: SGHTA, FQGNSA. Trimming at V came to 7 bases and at J to 0 bases, leaving 5 bases not matched to a gene. The CDR3 runs 15 residues. The V and J genes are TRBV7-2 and TRBJ2-3; the match to TRBD2 covers 9 bases. The receptor was isolated from an adult who was a healthcare worker with PCR-confirmed SARS-CoV-2 infection or an uninfected control (not recorded which). The source was whole blood, collected at baseline. The CDR3 loop is CASTRRGGSTDTQYF. For the CDR3, the DNA is TGTGCCAGCACTAGGCGGGGGGGAAGCACAGATACGCAGTATTTT.